The TCR beta chain under discussion was sequenced for a study of beta chain features in type 1 diabetes. Study-wide findings and caveats: When Type 1 diabetes patients were examined, their TCRB CDR3s proved moderately but significantly shorter in all four CD4+ subsets.

A remark on this clone: Its antigen is unknown.

The CDR3 consists of 17 residues. V trimming: 5 bases; J trimming: 2 bases; junction bases outside the gene matches: 15. Germline-derived CDR1 and CDR2 are SEHNR and FQNEAQ (reference sequence). Expressed TCRB transcripts were sequenced after all isolated RNA was converted to cDNA. The method was immunoSEQ multiplex PCR; TCRdb's version includes in-frame clones alone and lacks a portion of them. The sample lists over 500,000 clones; less than 20% were seen once. The rearrangement links TRBV7-9 to TRBJ2-7; the match to TRBD1 covers 7 bases. This clonotype originated in a man younger than 35 in good health. Sequencing input: naive CD4+ T cells from blood. The CDR3 DNA is TGTGCCAGCAGCGAATCCTCCGGGACAGAGTTTACCTACGAGCAGTACTTC. Residues: CASSESSGTEFTYEQYF.